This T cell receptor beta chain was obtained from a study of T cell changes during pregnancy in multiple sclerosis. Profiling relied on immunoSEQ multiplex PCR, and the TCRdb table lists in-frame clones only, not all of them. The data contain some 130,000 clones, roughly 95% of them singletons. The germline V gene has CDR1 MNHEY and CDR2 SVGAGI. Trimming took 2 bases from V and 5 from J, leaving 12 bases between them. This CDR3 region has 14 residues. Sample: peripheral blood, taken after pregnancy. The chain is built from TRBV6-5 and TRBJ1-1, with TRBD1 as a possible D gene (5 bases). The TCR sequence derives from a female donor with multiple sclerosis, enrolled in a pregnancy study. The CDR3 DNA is TGTGCCAGCAGTTACACATCGGGGGGGACTGAAGCTTTCTTT. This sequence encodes CASSYTSGGTEAFF.